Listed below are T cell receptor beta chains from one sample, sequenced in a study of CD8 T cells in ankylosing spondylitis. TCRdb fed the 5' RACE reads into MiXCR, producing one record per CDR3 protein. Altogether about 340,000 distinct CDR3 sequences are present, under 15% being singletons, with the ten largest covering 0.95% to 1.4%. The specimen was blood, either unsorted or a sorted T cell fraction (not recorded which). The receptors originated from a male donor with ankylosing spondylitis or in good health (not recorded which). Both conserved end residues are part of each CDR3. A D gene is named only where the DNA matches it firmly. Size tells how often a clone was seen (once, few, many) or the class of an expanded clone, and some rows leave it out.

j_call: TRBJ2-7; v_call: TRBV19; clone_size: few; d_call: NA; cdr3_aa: CASSIQQGYEQYF; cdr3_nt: TGTGCCAGTAGTATTCAACAGGGCTACGAGCAGTACTTC
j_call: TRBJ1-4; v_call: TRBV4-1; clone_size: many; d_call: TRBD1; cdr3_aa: CASSGDSNEKLFF; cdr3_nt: TGCGCCAGCAGCGGGGACAGTAATGAAAAACTGTTTTTT
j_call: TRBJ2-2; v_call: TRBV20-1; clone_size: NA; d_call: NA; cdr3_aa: CSARDVRVRTGELFF; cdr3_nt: TGCAGTGCTAGAGATGTCAGGGTGAGAACCGGGGAGCTGTTTTTT
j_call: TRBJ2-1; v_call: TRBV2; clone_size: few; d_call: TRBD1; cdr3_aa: CASRRDRGSYNEQFF; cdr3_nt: TGTGCCAGTCGAAGGGACAGGGGCTCCTACAATGAGCAGTTCTTC
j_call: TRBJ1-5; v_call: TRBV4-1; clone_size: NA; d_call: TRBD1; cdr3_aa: CASSPGTDQPQHF; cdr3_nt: TGCGCCAGCAGCCCGGGGACAGATCAGCCCCAGCATTTT
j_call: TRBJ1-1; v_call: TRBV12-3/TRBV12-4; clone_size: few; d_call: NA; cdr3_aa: CASSWTDNTEAFF; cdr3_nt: TGTGCCAGCAGCTGGACGGATAACACTGAAGCTTTCTTT
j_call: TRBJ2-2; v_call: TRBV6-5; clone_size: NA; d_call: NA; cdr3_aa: CASSRAGELFF; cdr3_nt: TGTGCCAGCAGCCGGGCCGGGGAGCTGTTTTTT
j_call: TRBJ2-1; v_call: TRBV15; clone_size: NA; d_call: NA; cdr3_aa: CATSRPDSYNEQFF; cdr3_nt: TGTGCCACCAGCAGACCGGACAGCTACAATGAGCAGTTCTTC
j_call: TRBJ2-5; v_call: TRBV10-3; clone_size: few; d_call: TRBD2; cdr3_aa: CAIAIAGSQETQYF; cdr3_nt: TGTGCCATCGCGATAGCGGGGTCCCAAGAGACCCAGTACTTC
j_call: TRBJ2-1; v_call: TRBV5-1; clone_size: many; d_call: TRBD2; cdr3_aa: CASSLQRGSYNEQFF; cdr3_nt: TGCGCCAGCAGCTTGCAGCGGGGTTCCTACAATGAGCAGTTCTTC
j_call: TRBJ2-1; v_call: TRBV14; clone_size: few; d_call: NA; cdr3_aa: CASYDGNEQFF; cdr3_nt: TGTGCCAGCTACGACGGCAATGAGCAGTTCTTC
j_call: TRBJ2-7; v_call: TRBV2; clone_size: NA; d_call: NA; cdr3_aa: CASRTREGTYEQYF; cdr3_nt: TGTGCCAGCAGAACCCGAGAGGGGACCTACGAGCAGTACTTC
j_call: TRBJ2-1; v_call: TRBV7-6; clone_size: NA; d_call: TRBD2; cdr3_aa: CASSSLSGGALGEQFF; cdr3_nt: TGTGCCAGCAGCTCCCTTAGCGGGGGCGCCCTGGGGGAGCAGTTCTTC
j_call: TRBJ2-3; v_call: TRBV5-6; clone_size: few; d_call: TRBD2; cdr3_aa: CASSLVLREGPNTQYF; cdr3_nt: TGTGCCAGCAGCTTGGTGCTGCGGGAGGGCCCGAATACGCAGTATTTT
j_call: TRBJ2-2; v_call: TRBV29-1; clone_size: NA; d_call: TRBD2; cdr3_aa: CSVSGLAERSTGELFF; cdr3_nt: TGCAGCGTTTCTGGACTAGCGGAGAGATCCACCGGGGAGCTGTTTTTT
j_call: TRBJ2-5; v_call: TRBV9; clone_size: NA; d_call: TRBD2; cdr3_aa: CASSVASGGAGTETQYF; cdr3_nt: TGTGCCAGCAGCGTAGCCAGCGGGGGGGCCGGAACGGAGACCCAGTACTTC
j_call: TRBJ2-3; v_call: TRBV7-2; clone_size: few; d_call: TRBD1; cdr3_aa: CASSYRDRGPDTQYF; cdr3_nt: TGTGCCAGCAGCTACCGGGACAGGGGCCCAGATACGCAGTATTTT
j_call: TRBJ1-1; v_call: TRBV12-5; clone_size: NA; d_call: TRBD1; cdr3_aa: CASGPGPTGATEAFF; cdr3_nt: TGTGCTAGTGGCCCTGGGCCAACAGGGGCTACTGAAGCTTTCTTT
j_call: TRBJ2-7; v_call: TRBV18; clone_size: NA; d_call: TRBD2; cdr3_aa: CASSRERGAYEQYF; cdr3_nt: TGTGCCAGCTCACGGGAGCGGGGCGCCTACGAGCAGTACTTC
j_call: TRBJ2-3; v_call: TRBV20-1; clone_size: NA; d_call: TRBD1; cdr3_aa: CCASTTRQGSTDTQYF; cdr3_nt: TGCTGTGCTTCAACTACCCGACAGGGGAGCACAGATACGCAGTATTTT
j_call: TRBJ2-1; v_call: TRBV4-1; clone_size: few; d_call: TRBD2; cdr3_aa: CASSQWWASTSGGALRYNEQFF; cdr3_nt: TGCGCCAGCAGCCAATGGTGGGCCTCGACTAGCGGGGGGGCCTTACGTTACAATGAGCAGTTCTTC
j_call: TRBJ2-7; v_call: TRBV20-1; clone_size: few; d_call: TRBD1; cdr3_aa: CSARGAGGIYEQYF; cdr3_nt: TGCAGTGCTAGAGGCGCAGGGGGCATTTACGAGCAGTACTTC
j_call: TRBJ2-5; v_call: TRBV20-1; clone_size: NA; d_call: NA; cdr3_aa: CSASDRLQETQYF; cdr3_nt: TGCAGTGCTTCTGACAGACTCCAAGAGACCCAGTACTTC
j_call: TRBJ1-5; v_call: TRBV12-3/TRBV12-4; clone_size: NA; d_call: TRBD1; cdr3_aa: CASTMGQGSQPQHF; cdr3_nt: TGTGCCAGCACTATGGGACAGGGGAGCCAGCCCCAGCATTTT
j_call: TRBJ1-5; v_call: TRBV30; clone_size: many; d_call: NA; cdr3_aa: CAWSAGYNQPQHF; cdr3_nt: TGTGCCTGGAGTGCAGGGTACAATCAGCCCCAGCATTTT
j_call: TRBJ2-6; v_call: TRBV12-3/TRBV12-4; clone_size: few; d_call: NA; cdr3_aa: CASSLWGGSSGANVLTF; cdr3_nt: TGTGCCAGCAGTTTATGGGGGGGCTCCTCTGGGGCCAACGTCCTGACTTTC
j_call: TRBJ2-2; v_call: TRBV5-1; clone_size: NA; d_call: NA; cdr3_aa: CASSSMENGELFF; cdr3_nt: TGCGCCAGCAGCTCAATGGAGAACGGGGAGCTGTTTTTT
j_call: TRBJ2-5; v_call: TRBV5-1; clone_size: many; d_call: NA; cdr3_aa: CATGRAEQETQYF; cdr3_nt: TGCGCCACCGGCCGGGCGGAACAAGAGACCCAGTACTTC
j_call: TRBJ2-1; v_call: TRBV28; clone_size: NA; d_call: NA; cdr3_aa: CASNGRSYNEQFF; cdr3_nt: TGTGCCAGCAACGGGCGCTCCTACAATGAGCAGTTCTTC
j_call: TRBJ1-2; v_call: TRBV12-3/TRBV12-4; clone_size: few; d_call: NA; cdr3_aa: CASSLGRVYGYTF; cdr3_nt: TGTGCCAGCAGTTTAGGCAGGGTCTATGGCTACACCTTC
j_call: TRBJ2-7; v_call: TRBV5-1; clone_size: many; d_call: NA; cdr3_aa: CASSLELTGYEQYF; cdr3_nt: TGCGCCAGCAGCTTGGAACTTACCGGCTACGAGCAGTACTTC
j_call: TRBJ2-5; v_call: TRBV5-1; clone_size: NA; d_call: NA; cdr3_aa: CASSLNRVEETQYF; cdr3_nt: TGCGCCAGCAGCTTGAATCGGGTCGAAGAGACCCAGTACTTC
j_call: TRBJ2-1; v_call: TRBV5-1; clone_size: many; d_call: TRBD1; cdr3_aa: CASSMGQGAYNEQFF; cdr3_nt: TGCGCCAGCAGCATGGGACAGGGGGCGTATAATGAGCAGTTCTTC
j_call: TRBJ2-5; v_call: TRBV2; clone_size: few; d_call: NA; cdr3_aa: CATSWVKGETQYF; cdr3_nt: TGTGCCACCTCTTGGGTGAAGGGAGAGACCCAGTACTTC
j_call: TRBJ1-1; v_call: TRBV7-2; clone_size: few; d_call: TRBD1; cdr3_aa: CASSQDRETEAFF; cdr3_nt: TGTGCCAGCAGCCAGGACAGGGAAACTGAAGCTTTCTTT
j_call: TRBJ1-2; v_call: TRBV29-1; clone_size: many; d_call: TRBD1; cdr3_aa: CSVEEGGAYGYTF; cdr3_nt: TGCAGCGTTGAAGAAGGGGGCGCCTATGGCTACACCTTC
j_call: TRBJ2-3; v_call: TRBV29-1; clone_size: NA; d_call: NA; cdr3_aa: CSVGGTSTDTQYF; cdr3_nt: TGCAGCGTTGGGGGGACTAGCACAGATACGCAGTATTTT
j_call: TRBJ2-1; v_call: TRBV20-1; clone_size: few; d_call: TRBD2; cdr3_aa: CSADPRGAGGPNEQFF; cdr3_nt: TGCAGTGCTGACCCTCGGGGGGCGGGAGGGCCGAATGAGCAGTTCTTC
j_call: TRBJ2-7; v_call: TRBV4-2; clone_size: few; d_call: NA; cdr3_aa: CASSQDPSGLSYEQYF; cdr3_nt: TGTGCCAGCAGCCAAGATCCCAGCGGCCTCTCCTACGAGCAGTACTTC
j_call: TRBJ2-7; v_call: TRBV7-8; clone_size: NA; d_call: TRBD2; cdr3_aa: CASSHVGGGSNEQYF; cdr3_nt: TGTGCCAGCAGCCACGTCGGCGGCGGGAGCAACGAGCAGTACTTC
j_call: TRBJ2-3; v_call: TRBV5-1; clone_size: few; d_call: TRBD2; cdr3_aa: CASSLLAGGTDTQYF; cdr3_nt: TGCGCCAGCAGCTTGCTAGCGGGCGGCACAGATACGCAGTATTTT
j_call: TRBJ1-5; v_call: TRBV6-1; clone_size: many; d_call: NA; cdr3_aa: CASTLDSRISNQPQHF; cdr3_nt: TGTGCCAGCACCCTGGACAGCCGAATTAGCAATCAGCCCCAGCATTTT
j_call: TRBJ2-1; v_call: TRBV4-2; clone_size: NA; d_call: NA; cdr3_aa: CASSQDRAHEQFF; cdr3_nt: TGTGCCAGCAGCCAAGATAGGGCCCATGAGCAGTTCTTC
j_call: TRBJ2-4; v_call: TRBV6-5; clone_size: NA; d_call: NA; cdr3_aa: CASSYGVRQGSNIQYF; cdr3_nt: TGTGCCAGCAGTTACGGGGTCCGGCAGGGGTCAAACATTCAGTACTTC
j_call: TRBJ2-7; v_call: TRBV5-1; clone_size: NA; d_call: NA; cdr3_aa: CASSPPSGLYEQYF; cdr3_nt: TGCGCCAGCAGCCCCCCCTCGGGACTCTACGAGCAGTACTTC
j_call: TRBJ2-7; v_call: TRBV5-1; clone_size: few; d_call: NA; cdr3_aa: CASSLVEGAGMGEQYF; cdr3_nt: TGCGCCAGCAGCTTGGTCGAGGGAGCGGGTATGGGGGAGCAGTACTTC
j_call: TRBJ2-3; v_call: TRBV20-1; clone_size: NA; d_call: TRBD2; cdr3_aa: CSAIRTSGGTYTNTQYF; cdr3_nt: TGCAGTGCTATTCGGACTAGCGGGGGGACCTATACAAATACGCAGTATTTT